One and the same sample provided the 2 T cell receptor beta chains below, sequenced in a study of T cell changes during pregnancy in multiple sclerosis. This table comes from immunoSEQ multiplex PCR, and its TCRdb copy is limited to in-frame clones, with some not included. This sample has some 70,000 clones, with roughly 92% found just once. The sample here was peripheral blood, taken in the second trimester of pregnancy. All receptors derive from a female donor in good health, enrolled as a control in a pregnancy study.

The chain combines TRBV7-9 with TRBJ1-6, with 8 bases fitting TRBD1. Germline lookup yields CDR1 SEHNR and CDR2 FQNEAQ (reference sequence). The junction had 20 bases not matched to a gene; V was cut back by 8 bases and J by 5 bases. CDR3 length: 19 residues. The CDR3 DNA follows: TGTGCCAGCGGCGCCATTCCAGGACAGGGTAGAGGTGATAATTCACCCCTCCACTTT. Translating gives CASGAIPGQGRGDNSPLHF.

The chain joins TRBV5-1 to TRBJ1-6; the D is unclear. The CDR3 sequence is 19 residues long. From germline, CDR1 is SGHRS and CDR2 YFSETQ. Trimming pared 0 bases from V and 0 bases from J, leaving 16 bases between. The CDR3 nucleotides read TGCGCCAGCAGCTTGGTACCCTCGTCGGGGAGCTCCTATAATTCACCCCTCCACTTT. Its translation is CASSLVPSSGSSYNSPLHF.